This passage covers 18 T cell receptor beta chains from one sample sequenced in a study of control samples from healthy donors and cancer patients. Repertoires were generated with immunoSEQ multiplex PCR, while TCRdb's copy carries only in-frame clones and drops some. Altogether under 110,000 clones are present, roughly 90% being singletons, with the ten largest covering over 6.5%. Sequencing was done on a sample of blood. The receptors come from a man under 40 in good health.

This clone was counted a single time. The rearrangement joins TRBV4-3 to TRBJ2-7, with a weak D call TRBD2 (5 bases). The V and J ends lost 2 bases and 5 bases respectively, with 16 bases between them. The CDR3 runs 15 residues. Per the germline V gene, CDR1 is LGHNA and CDR2 is YSLEER. The CDR3 region is CASSQYSEVFDEQYF. DNA of the CDR3: TGCGCCAGCAGCCAATATTCGGAGGTCTTTGACGAGCAGTACTTC.

The chain couples TRBV5-1 to TRBJ1-1; 7 nucleotides agree with TRBD1. The junction had 3 bases not matched to a gene; V was cut back by 0 bases and J by 1 base. Germline V gene sequence: CDR1 SGHRS, CDR2 YFSETQ. The CDR3 covers 15 residues. This chain's CDR3 is CASSLEGGGNTEAFF. DNA of the CDR3: TGCGCCAGCAGCTTGGAAGGGGGCGGGAACACTGAAGCTTTCTTT.

The DNA of the CDR3 is TGCAGCGTTGCAGGGAGGGCGAACACTGAAGCTTTCTTT. Its translation: CSVAGRANTEAFF. V is TRBV29-1 and J is TRBJ1-1, with D tentatively TRBD1 (5 bases). The CDR3 loop spans 13 amino acids. V shed 4 bases and J shed 1 base, with 10 bases lying between them. Per germline, CDR1 SQVTM and CDR2 ANQGSEA.

This chain links TRBV2 with TRBJ1-2, with a tentative D call TRBD1 (6 bases). V shed 6 bases and J shed 4 bases, with 15 bases lying between them. The CDR3 consists of 14 residues. Per germline, CDR1 SNHLY and CDR2 FYNNEI. The CDR3 protein is CASSEQGPSYGYTF. CDR3 nucleotides: TGTGCCAGCAGCGAACAGGGTCCTAGCTATGGCTACACCTTC.

This rearrangement joins TRBV6-2 or TRBV6-3 to TRBJ2-1; 9 bases align to TRBD2. From germline, CDR1 is MNHEY and CDR2 SVGEGT. The CDR3 spans 16 residues. Trimming took 4 bases from V and 4 from J; bases not matched to a gene: 8. CDR3 protein: CASSSSLAGLYNEQFF. The CDR3 nucleotides are TGTGCCAGCAGTTCCTCTCTAGCGGGGTTATACAATGAGCAGTTCTTC.

The chain has TRBV5-5 and TRBJ2-7; no reliable D call. The germline gives CDR1 SGHKS, CDR2 YYEKEE (reference sequence). V was pared by 2 bases and J by 1 base, with 7 bases between. This CDR3 has 13 amino acids. The chain's CDR3 is CASSFGYSYEQYV. The CDR3 coding sequence is TGTGCCAGCAGCTTTGGATATTCCTACGAGCAGTACGTC.

The chain joins TRBV19 to TRBJ1-6, with a possible D match to TRBD1 (5 bases). The CDR3 extends over 14 amino acids. Looked up from germline, CDR1 is LNHDA and CDR2 is SQIVND (reference sequence). Trimming stripped 10 bases from V and 7 bases from J, with 17 bases between. The CDR3 is CANNPAGRNSPLHF. The CDR3 DNA follows: TGTGCCAACAACCCCGCGGGACGGAATTCACCCCTCCACTTT. Together with reference TRBV19 and TRBJ1-6, the CDR3 gives the full variable domain: DGGITQSPKYLFRKEGQNVTLSCEQNLNHDAMYWYRQDPGQGLRLIYYSQIVNDFQKGDIAEGYSVSREKKESFPLTVTSAQKNPTAFYLCANNPAGRNSPLHFGNGTRLTVT.

The CDR3 spells CASSLMVVETQYF. CDR3 DNA: TGTGCCAGCAGTTTGATGGTGGTGGAGACCCAGTACTTC. The chain couples TRBV12-3 or TRBV12-4 to TRBJ2-5, with D hard to call. The CDR3 covers 13 residues. V dropped 3 bases and J dropped 5 bases, with 10 bases sitting between them.

The chain uses TRBV5-6 and TRBJ1-1; D is ambiguous. The V end was cut by 1 base, the J end by 1 base, with 11 bases between. Per the germline V gene, CDR1 is SGHDT and CDR2 is YYEEEE. The CDR3 covers 15 residues. CDR3 loop: CASSLIRNRNTEAFF. CDR3 sequence (DNA): TGTGCCAGCAGCTTGATACGGAACCGGAACACTGAAGCTTTCTTT.

A word on this clone: The same CDR3 arises from other DNA sequences in this sample as well. The gene calls are TRBV29-1 and TRBJ2-2; D tentatively fits TRBD1 or TRBD2 (5 bases each). Germline values: CDR1 SQVTM, CDR2 ANQGSEA. CDR3 length: 13 amino acids. V shed 2 bases and J shed 3 bases, with 7 bases lying between them. DNA of the CDR3: TGCAGCGTTGAAAGGGGAGACACCGGGGAGCTGTTTTTT. Residues: CSVERGDTGELFF.

This clone has a single count. The rearrangement links TRBV5-5 to TRBJ2-7, with 12 nucleotides matching TRBD2. The CDR3 has 16 amino acids. J was trimmed by 4 bases and V by 4 bases; bases with no gene match: 9. The germline CDR1 and CDR2 sequences are SGHKS and YYEKEE (reference sequence). The CDR3 DNA sequence: TGTGCCAGCAGCCCTCAGACTAGCGGGAGAGGGTACGAGCAGTACTTC. It translates to CASSPQTSGRGYEQYF.

The chain joins TRBV6-2 or TRBV6-3 to TRBJ1-1; D gene ambiguous. V was trimmed by 4 bases and J by 1 base, leaving 7 bases between them. Germline CDR1 and CDR2: MNHEY and SVGEGT. The CDR3 totals 13 residues. CDR3 region: CASSWTTNTEAFF. The CDR3, as DNA: TGTGCCAGCAGTTGGACGACGAACACTGAAGCTTTCTTT.

This clone was recorded a few times. J is TRBJ2-3 and V is TRBV5-1, with D tentatively TRBD2 (5 bases). The germline V gene encodes CDR1 SGHRS and CDR2 YFSETQ. The V and J ends lost 6 bases and 0 bases respectively, with 11 bases between them. The CDR3 length is 14 residues. In nucleotides, the CDR3 is TGCGCCAGCACTCTTCAGCGGAGCACAGATACGCAGTATTTT. The encoded protein is CASTLQRSTDTQYF.

This clone was seen only a few times. The chain employs TRBV5-1 and TRBJ2-7; 7 bases map to TRBD2. Losses at the gene ends were 4 bases for V and 4 bases for J; bases not matched to a gene: 8. The V gene's germline CDR1 is SGHRS and CDR2 YFSETQ. CDR3 length: 14 residues. The CDR3 sequence is CASSPAGVRYEQYF. In DNA form, the CDR3 reads TGCGCCAGCAGCCCTGCGGGAGTTCGGTACGAGCAGTACTTC.

This chain joins TRBV28 and TRBJ1-2, with 8 bases aligning to TRBD1. Germline CDR1 MDHEN, CDR2 SYDVKM. This CDR3 comprises 15 residues. Losses at the gene ends were 5 bases for V and 8 bases for J; bases not matched to a gene: 13. The CDR3 DNA sequence: TGTGCCAGCAGTCTCCTTTCCGGACAGGGCAGAGGCTACACCTTC. This sequence encodes CASSLLSGQGRGYTF.

The gene calls are TRBV10-3 and TRBJ1-4; TRBD1 matches at 10 bases. The ends lost 2 bases at V and 5 bases at J; junction bases unmatched: 2. Germline assignment: CDR1 ENHRY and CDR2 SYGVKD. The length of the CDR3 is 15 residues. Here the CDR3 reads CAISEPDRGNEKLFF. For the CDR3, the DNA is TGTGCCATCAGTGAGCCGGACAGGGGGAATGAAAAACTGTTTTTT.

The chain is built from TRBV9 and TRBJ2-1; D is unclear. CDR3 length: 16 amino acids. CDR1 SGDLS and CDR2 YYNGEE come from the germline V gene. Trimming left V 0 bases short and J 0 bases short, with 10 bases between. CDR3 DNA: TGTGCCAGCAGCGTAGAAGTGGTTACCTCCTACAATGAGCAGTTCTTC. Amino acids: CASSVEVVTSYNEQFF.

This clone has just one count. The CDR3 bases are TGTGCCAGCAGCCGGGACAGGGCCAACACTGAAGCTTTCTTT. This translates into CASSRDRANTEAFF. The chain employs TRBV6-5 and TRBJ1-1; TRBD1 matches at 9 bases. Germline lookup yields CDR1 MNHEY and CDR2 SVGAGI. This CDR3 has 14 residues. The junction had 4 bases not matched to a gene; V was cut back by 6 bases and J by 2 bases.